The present TCR beta chain was sequenced within a study of control samples from healthy donors and cancer patients. Germline V gene data show CDR1 as GTSNPN and CDR2 as SVGIG (reference sequence). Trimming cost V 1 base and J 3 bases, with 13 bases left between them. The CDR3 spans 15 residues. Clones were read by immunoSEQ multiplex PCR, and TCRdb kept only the in-frame ones, dropping some. The repertoire includes over 150,000 clones, around 91% of them detected once, and about 1.4% sits in the top ten. Sequencing input: blood. The chain has TRBV30 and TRBJ1-5; D gene unclear. The source is a woman between 45 and 65 years old in good health. The CDR3, as DNA: TGTGCCTGGAGTGGTCCGGGCAGCCACAATCAGCCCCAGCATTTT. Translating it yields CAWSGPGSHNQPQHF.